These 8 T cell receptor beta chains came from one sample sequenced in a study of blood T cell repertoires in COVID-19. TCRdb's table, derived via immunoSEQ multiplex PCR, lists solely in-frame clones and lacks some. Of some 190,000 clones listed, 88% are singletons. The sequenced sample consisted of peripheral blood. Source of these receptors: a woman aged 40 to 55 who had recovered from COVID-19.

The rearrangement links TRBV3-1 (or the pseudogene TRBV3-2) to TRBJ2-1; D not certain. Deletions cut 3 bases from V and 7 bases from J, with 7 bases between. Germline lookup yields CDR1 LGHDT and CDR2 YNNKEL (reference sequence). This CDR3 has 12 amino acids. The CDR3 sequence is CASSHPDNEQFF. The CDR3 nucleotides read TGTGCCAGCAGCCATCCAGATAATGAGCAGTTCTTC.

The chain links TRBV7-9 to TRBJ1-1, with D uncertain. V lost 2 bases and J lost 2, with 6 bases in between. Per the germline V gene, CDR1 is SEHNR and CDR2 is FQNEAQ (reference sequence). This CDR3 has 13 residues. CDR3 in amino acids: CASSLPRNTEAFF. CDR3 nucleotides: TGTGCCAGCAGCTTACCGCGAAACACTGAAGCTTTCTTT. Full variable domain (missing parts from reference TRBV7-9 and TRBJ1-1): DTGVSQNPRHKITKRGQNVTFRCDPISEHNRLYWYRQTLGQGPEFLTYFQNEAQLEKSRLLSDRFSAERPKGSFSTLEIQRTEQGDSAMYLCASSLPRNTEAFFGQGTRLTVV.

This rearrangement joins TRBV6-5 to TRBJ2-7, with D possibly matching TRBD2 (6 bases). Per germline, CDR1 MNHEY and CDR2 SVGAGI. The CDR3 sequence is 14 residues long. V gave up 6 bases and J gave up 0 bases, with 12 bases separating them. The CDR3 nucleotides are TGTGCCAGCAGCCTGGGACTGCACTCCTACGAGCAGTACTTC. Amino acids: CASSLGLHSYEQYF.

V usage is TRBV19 and J usage is TRBJ1-2; D might be TRBD1 (5 bases). The CDR3 consists of 11 residues. Trimming stripped 9 bases from V and 8 bases from J, with 13 bases between. CDR1 is LNHDA and CDR2 is SQIVND in the germline V gene (reference sequence). CDR3 in amino acids: CASSSAGGYTF. CDR3 DNA: TGTGCCAGCTCATCGGCAGGGGGCTACACCTTC.

J is TRBJ2-3 and V is TRBV5-4; TRBD2 aligns across 13 bases. The CDR3 totals 14 residues. Trimming took 4 bases from V and 10 from J; bases not matched to a gene: 6. CDR1 and CDR2 from the germline V gene are SGHNT and YYREEE (reference sequence). DNA of the CDR3: TGTGCCAGCAGCCGTGGACTAGCGGGAGAATCGCAGTATTTT. The encoded protein is CASSRGLAGESQYF.

The genes are TRBV28 and TRBJ1-1; 7 bases agree with TRBD1. CDR3 size: 17 residues. The V gene end was trimmed by 5 bases and the J gene end by 3 bases; junction bases not matched to a gene: 15. Germline CDR1 and CDR2: MDHEN and SYDVKM. CDR3 sequence reads: CASSLTPQTGEDTEAFF. In DNA form, the CDR3 reads TGTGCCAGCAGTCTCACCCCTCAAACAGGGGAGGACACTGAAGCTTTCTTT. Together with reference TRBV28 and TRBJ1-1, the CDR3 gives the full variable domain: DVKVTQSSRYLVKRTGEKVFLECVQDMDHENMFWYRQDPGLGLRLIYFSYDVKMKEKGDIPEGYSVSREKKERFSLILESASTNQTSMYLCASSLTPQTGEDTEAFFGQGTRLTVV.

The rearrangement links TRBV30 to TRBJ2-1, with 9 bases that match TRBD2. CDR3 length: 15 amino acids. After removal of 1 base from V and 4 bases from J, the junction contained 5 bases not matched to a gene. CDR1 and CDR2 (germline): GTSNPN, SVGIG (reference sequence). CDR3 nucleotides: TGTGCCTGGAGTGGGGGACTAGCTAATTACAATGAGCAGTTCTTC. It is translated as CAWSGGLANYNEQFF.

The chain uses TRBV30 and TRBJ2-1; D gene ambiguous. The CDR3 is 12 residues long. The V gene's germline CDR1 is GTSNPN and CDR2 SVGIG (reference sequence). V was cut by 0 bases and J by 4 bases, with 4 bases left in between. The CDR3 reads CAWSVEYNEQFF. CDR3 in DNA: TGTGCCTGGAGTGTAGAGTACAATGAGCAGTTCTTC.